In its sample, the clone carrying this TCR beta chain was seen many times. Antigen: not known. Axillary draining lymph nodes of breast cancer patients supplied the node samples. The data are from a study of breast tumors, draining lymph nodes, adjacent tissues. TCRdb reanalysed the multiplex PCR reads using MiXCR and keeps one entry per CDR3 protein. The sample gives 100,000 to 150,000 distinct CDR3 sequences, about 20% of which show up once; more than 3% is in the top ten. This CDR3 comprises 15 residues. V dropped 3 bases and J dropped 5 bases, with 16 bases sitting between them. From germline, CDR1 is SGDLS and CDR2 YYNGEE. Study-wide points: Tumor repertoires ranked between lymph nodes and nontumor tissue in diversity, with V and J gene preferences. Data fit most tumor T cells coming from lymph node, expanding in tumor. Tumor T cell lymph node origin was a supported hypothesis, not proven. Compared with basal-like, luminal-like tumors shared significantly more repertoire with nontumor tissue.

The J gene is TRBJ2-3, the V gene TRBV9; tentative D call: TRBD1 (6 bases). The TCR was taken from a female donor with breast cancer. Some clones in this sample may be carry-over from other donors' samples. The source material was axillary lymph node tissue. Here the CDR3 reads CASSELAQGGDTQYF. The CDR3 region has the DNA TGTGCCAGCAGCGAGTTGGCCCAAGGGGGAGATACGCAGTATTTT.